The clone carrying this TCR beta chain turned up a few times. Its target is not known. The data derive from a study of T cell repertoires in cytomegalovirus infection. Background on the study: The study used recently identified HLA-C-restricted and well-studied HLA-B-restricted CMV epitopes. An indication of both CMV infection and matching HLA type came from public TCR beta signatures.

Study-level findings and limits: It was HLA-C-restricted CMV-specific TCR beta clonotypes that dominated the response ex vivo. Of the TCR beta families, the public ones yielded a cumulative frequency that identified carriers of CMV plus the relevant HLA.

The V and J ends lost 4 bases and 2 bases respectively, with 12 bases between them. The CDR3 has 14 amino acids. The V gene's germline CDR1 is SGHNT and CDR2 YYREEE (reference sequence). From the reads, TCRdb called clonotypes with MiXCR, one entry per CDR3 protein. The top ten clones hold 13% of a sample with 650,000 to 850,000 distinct CDR3 sequences, about 27% of them seen once. The sequence was obtained from a human donor in good health (CMV status not recorded). Some clones in this sample may be carry-over from other donors' samples. The chain has TRBV5-4 and TRBJ1-1; a weak D match, TRBD1 (6 bases). The sample was cultured CD8+ T cells from PBMCs, taken from culture after CMV antigen stimulation. CDR3 in amino acids: CASSTTGTNTEAFF. The DNA of the CDR3 is TGTGCCAGCAGCACCACAGGGACTAACACTGAAGCTTTCTTT.